What follows are 6 T cell receptor beta chains derived from one specimen sequenced in a study of molecular identifiers for immune sequencing clone quantification. A single record per CDR3 protein comes from TCRdb applying MiXCR to the PCR reads. The table lists under 600,000 distinct CDR3 sequences, around 23% of them singletons, with around 0.76% in the top ten. What was sequenced was naive CD8+ T cells from blood, with Jurkat cell RNA spiked in. Subset: FACS-sorted CD8+CD4-CCR7+CD45RA+ naive T cells. These TCRs come from a human donor in good health. Some libraries in this study had Jurkat cell RNA spiked in.

This clonotype was counted between two and nine times. The genes are TRBV13 and TRBJ2-7; 13 bases line up with TRBD2. Trimming took 5 bases from V and 1 from J; bases not matched to a gene: 8. Germline CDR1 is PRHDT and CDR2 is FYEKMQ (reference sequence). The CDR3 consists of 17 residues. The CDR3 DNA sequence: TGTGCCAGCAGCATGGGACTAGCGGGGATTCGGTCCTACGAGCAGTACTTC. Amino acid sequence: CASSMGLAGIRSYEQYF.

To note about this clonotype: A much bigger clone sits one base away, suggesting this may be a read error. The chain uses TRBV6-2 or TRBV6-3 and TRBJ1-5; 7 bases align to TRBD1. Germline-derived CDR1 and CDR2 are MNHEY and SVGEGT. The CDR3 consists of 15 residues. CDR3 in amino acids: CASSTFNRGDQLQHF. In DNA form, the CDR3 reads TGTGCCAGCAGTACCTTTAACAGGGGCGATCAGCTCCAGCATTTT.

This clonotype has only a few counts. V usage is TRBV12-3 or TRBV12-4 and J usage is TRBJ2-5; TRBD2 matches 8 bases. The CDR3 totals 18 residues. V shed 0 bases, J shed 2 bases, and the junction held 11 bases outside the gene matches. CDR3 nucleotides: TGTGCCAGCAGTTTAGCCGGCTTAGGCGTAGCGGGGCAAGAGACCCAGTACTTC. Translating it yields CASSLAGLGVAGQETQYF.

This clonotype has a count of ten or more. The chain uses TRBV18 and TRBJ1-1, with 7 nucleotides matching TRBD1. Germline CDR1 is KGHSH and CDR2 is LQKENI. The junction had 4 bases not matched to a gene; V was cut back by 2 bases and J by 1 base. The CDR3 contains 15 residues. CDR3 DNA sequence: TGTGCCAGCTCACCAGAGGGACAGCCGAACACTGAAGCTTTCTTT. Protein: CASSPEGQPNTEAFF.

Notes on this clonotype: This may come from a read error, since a much larger clone is one base off. The chain employs TRBV12-3 or TRBV12-4 and TRBJ1-5, with no clear D. With 6 bases removed from V and 2 bases from J, the gap between germline ends came to 14 bases. The CDR3 consists of 15 residues. CDR3 in DNA: TGTGCCAGCAGCCAGACGGGTTACGGCAATCAGCCCCAGCATTTT. Translation gives CASSQTGYGNQPQHF.

Regarding this clonotype: This clone may be a read error of a much larger clone one base away. The genes are TRBV19 and TRBJ1-1, with D possibly matching TRBD1 (5 bases). CDR1 and CDR2 (germline): LNHDA, SQIVND (reference sequence). The CDR3 runs 14 residues. The ends were cut back, 8 bases at V and 3 bases at J, with 16 bases in the middle. CDR3 sequence: CASCLGQGHTEAFF. DNA of the CDR3: TGTGCCAGTTGTTTAGGACAAGGACACACTGAAGCTTTCTTT.